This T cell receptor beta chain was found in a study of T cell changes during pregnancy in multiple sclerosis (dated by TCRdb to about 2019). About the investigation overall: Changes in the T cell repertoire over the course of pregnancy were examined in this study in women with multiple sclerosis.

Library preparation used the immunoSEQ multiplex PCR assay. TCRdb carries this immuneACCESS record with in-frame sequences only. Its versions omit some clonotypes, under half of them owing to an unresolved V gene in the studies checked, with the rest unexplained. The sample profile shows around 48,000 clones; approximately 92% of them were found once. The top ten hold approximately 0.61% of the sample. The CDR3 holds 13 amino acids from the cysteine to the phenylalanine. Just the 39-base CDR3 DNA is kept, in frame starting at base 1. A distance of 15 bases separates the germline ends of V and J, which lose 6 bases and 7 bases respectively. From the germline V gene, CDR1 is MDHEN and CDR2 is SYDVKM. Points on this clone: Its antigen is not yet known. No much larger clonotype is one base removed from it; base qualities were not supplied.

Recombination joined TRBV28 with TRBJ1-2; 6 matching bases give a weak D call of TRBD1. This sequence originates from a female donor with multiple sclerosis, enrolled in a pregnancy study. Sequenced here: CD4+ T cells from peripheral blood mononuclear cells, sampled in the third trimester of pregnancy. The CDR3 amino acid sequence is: CASRRNRAGGYTF. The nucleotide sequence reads TGTGCCAGCAGACGCAACAGGGCGGGTGGCTACACCTTC.